A single T cell receptor (beta chain) is shown here with its context. Its matching antigen is unknown. V trimming: 6 bases; J trimming: 2 bases; junction bases outside the gene matches: 9. The CDR3 covers 15 residues. CDR1 and CDR2 (germline): MDHEN, SYDVKM. These data belong to a study of shared clonotypes between healthy human individuals. Study findings and constraints: It was observed that about 5% of naive CD4 clonotypes were shared across several donors.

In the naive CD8 group, cells lacked CD45RO and were positively selected for CCR7, so terminally differentiated effector memory CD45RA+ cells were left out. Those who donated were healthy HIV-negative adults, with no recent acute infections or vaccinations reported. The data were produced by immunoSEQ multiplex PCR, yet TCRdb's version contains in-frame clones alone and is incomplete. The sample shows some 2 million clones, around 96% of them seen only once. This sequence joins TRBV28 and TRBJ2-7, with TRBD1 matching 8 bases. The source material was naive CD8+ T cells sorted from blood. The source is a man younger than 30 in good health. The CDR3 nucleotides are TGTGCCAGCAGCCTACAGGGGGTAGTACCCTACGAGCAGTACTTC. This gives the protein CASSLQGVVPYEQYF.